These 2 T cell receptor beta chains were sequenced from one sample in a study of OX40 agonist ivuxolimab in advanced cancers. This table comes from immunoSEQ multiplex PCR, and its TCRdb copy is limited to in-frame clones, with some not included. The sample comprises 100,000 to 150,000 clones, about 90% of which are singletons, and under 0.9% rests with the top ten. The specimen was CD4+ or CD8+ T cells sorted from blood, collected in a trial of the OX40 agonist ivuxolimab. The source is an adult with an advanced solid tumor such as melanoma, head and neck, liver or kidney cancer.

The rearrangement links TRBV28 to TRBJ1-3; unclear D gene. CDR3 size: 15 residues. V was cut by 8 bases and J by 2 bases, with 16 bases left in between. Germline CDR1 and CDR2: MDHEN and SYDVKM. The CDR3 here is CASGWFGQAGNTIYF. The CDR3 DNA reads TGTGCCAGCGGTTGGTTTGGGCAGGCTGGAAACACCATATATTTT.

The rearrangement links TRBV4-3 to TRBJ2-5; D gene unclear. Trimming removed 1 base at V and 3 bases at J, with 9 bases between. Germline CDR1 LGHNA, CDR2 YSLEER. The CDR3 runs to 14 residues. CDR3 sequence reads: CASSQGTPKETQYF. The DNA of the CDR3 is TGCGCCAGCAGCCAAGGAACGCCAAAAGAGACCCAGTACTTC.